This TCR beta chain is from a study of shared clonotypes between healthy human individuals. On the study more broadly: In total, the donors were a couple of women and a few men aged 18 to 49.

CD8 cells regarded as naive lacked CD45RO, were positively chosen for CCR7, and omitted terminally differentiated effector memory CD45RA+ cells. With respect to this clone: The antigen is not known.

Germline CDR1 reads SGHRS; CDR2 reads YFSETQ. The trim removed 5 bases at V and 3 bases at J, leaving 7 bases unmatched. The CDR3 is 14 amino acids. Points from the study as a whole: Among the subsets, naive ones generally showed larger estimated richness than memory ones. A reduction in generation probabilities was seen for non-shared clonotypes relative to those shared by all four donors. Rarefaction indicated that sorted-subset sequencing remained incomplete although depth was large.

The method was immunoSEQ multiplex PCR; TCRdb's version includes in-frame clones alone and lacks a portion of them. There are about 580,000 clones in the sample; roughly 98% occur only once, and less than 0.35% lies in the top ten. The chain carries TRBV5-1 and TRBJ2-7; 8 bases are shared with TRBD2. This clonotype was obtained from a man aged 25-40 years in good health. The sequenced sample was naive CD8+ T cells sorted from blood. The CDR3 coding sequence is TGCGCCAGCAGTTTAGCGGGGAGGTACTACGAGCAGTACTTC. This codes for CASSLAGRYYEQYF.